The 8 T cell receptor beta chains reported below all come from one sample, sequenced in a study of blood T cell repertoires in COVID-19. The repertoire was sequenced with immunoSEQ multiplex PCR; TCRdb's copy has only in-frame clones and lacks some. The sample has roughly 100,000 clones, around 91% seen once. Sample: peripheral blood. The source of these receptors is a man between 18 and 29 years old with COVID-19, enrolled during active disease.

CDR3 bases: TGTGCCAGCAGCGTTGTAGAACAAGAGACCCAGTACTTC. Protein: CASSVVEQETQYF. The rearrangement joins TRBV9 to TRBJ2-5; D is unresolved. This CDR3 has 13 residues. V was shortened by 2 bases and J by 2 bases, with 7 bases between the two germline ends. The germline V gene has CDR1 SGDLS and CDR2 YYNGEE.

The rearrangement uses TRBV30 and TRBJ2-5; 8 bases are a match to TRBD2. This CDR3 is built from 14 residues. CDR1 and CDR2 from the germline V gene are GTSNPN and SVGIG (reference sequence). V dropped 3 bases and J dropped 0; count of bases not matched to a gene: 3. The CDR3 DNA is TGTGCCTGGAGCTCGGGAGGGTACCAAGAGACCCAGTACTTC. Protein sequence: CAWSSGGYQETQYF. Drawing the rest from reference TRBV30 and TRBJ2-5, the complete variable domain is SQTIHQWPATLVQPVGSPLSLECTVEGTSNPNLYWYRQAAGRGLQLLFYSVGIGQISSEVPQNLSASRPQDRQFILSSKKLLLSDSGFYLCAWSSGGYQETQYFGPGTRLLVL.

DNA of the CDR3: TGTGCCAGCCGGGACTACCTTGGGGATTCCGGGGAGCTGTTTTTT. Protein: CASRDYLGDSGELFF. V usage is TRBV19 and J usage is TRBJ2-2; 7 nucleotides line up with TRBD2. Per germline, CDR1 LNHDA and CDR2 SQIVND (reference sequence). CDR3 size: 15 residues. J gave up 6 bases and V 9 bases, and 13 bases lay outside the gene matches.

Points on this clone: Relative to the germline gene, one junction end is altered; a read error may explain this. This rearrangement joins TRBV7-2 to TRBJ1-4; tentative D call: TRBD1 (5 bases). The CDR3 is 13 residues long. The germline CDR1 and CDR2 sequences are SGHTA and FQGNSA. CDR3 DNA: TGTGCCAGCAGCCGGGACGGATTTAAGGGACTGCTTTTT. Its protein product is CASSRDGFKGLLF.

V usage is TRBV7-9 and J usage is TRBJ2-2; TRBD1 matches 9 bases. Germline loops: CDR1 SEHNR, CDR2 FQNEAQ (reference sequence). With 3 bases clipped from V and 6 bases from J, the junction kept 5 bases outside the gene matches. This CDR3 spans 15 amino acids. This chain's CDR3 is CASSFRQGEPGELFF. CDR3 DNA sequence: TGTGCCAGCAGCTTCCGACAGGGGGAACCCGGGGAGCTGTTTTTT.

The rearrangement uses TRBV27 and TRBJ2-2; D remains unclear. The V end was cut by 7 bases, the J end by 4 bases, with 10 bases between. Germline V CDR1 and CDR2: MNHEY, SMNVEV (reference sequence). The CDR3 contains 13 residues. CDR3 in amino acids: CASTERFTGELFF. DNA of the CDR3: TGTGCCAGCACGGAGCGATTCACCGGGGAGCTGTTTTTT.

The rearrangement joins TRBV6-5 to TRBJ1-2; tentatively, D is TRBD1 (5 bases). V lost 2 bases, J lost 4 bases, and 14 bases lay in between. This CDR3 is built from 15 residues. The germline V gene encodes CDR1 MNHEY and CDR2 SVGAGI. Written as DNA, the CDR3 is TGTGCCAGCAGTTACCAGAAAGGACACTTCTATGGCTACACCTTC. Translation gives CASSYQKGHFYGYTF.

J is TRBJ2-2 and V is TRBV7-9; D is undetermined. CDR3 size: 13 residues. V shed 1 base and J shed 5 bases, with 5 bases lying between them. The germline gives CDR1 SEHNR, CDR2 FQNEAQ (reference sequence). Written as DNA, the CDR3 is TGTGCCAGCAGCTTAGTTCAGACCGGGGAGCTGTTTTTT. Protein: CASSLVQTGELFF.